Detailed here is one TCR beta chain. This record comes from a study of blood T cell repertoires in COVID-19. At the level of the study: Sites in the United States, Italy and Spain provided acute and convalescent COVID-19 samples. From T cells, B-cell-depleted T cells, or PBMCs came the material, which was cDNA or gDNA.

As processed by the authors: Estimation of nucleated cell counts relied on the amplification of reference gene primers. The table came from immunoSEQ multiplex PCR; TCRdb's copy has only in-frame clones and leaves some out. V and J calls and clone size come straight from that table; D and trimming were deduced from the DNA. The sample shows tens of thousands of clones, about nine tenths of them seen only once. Germline V gene data show CDR1 as LNHDA and CDR2 as SQIVND (reference sequence). There are 17 residues in the CDR3. The V segment lost 4 bases and the J segment 0 bases; nucleotides outside the gene matches: 9.

The TCR originated in a man aged 50-59 years with active COVID-19. The rearrangement uses TRBV19 and TRBJ2-1; TRBD1 matches 7 bases. Sequencing input: peripheral blood. The CDR3 DNA is TGTGCCAGTAGTACCCCGGGACAGATATACTCCTACAATGAGCAGTTCTTC. This gives the protein CASSTPGQIYSYNEQFF.